This T cell receptor beta chain originates from a study of blood T cell repertoires in COVID-19 (dated by TCRdb to 2018 to 2020). Background for the entire study: Collaborator samples came from the United States, Italy and Spain and covered acute and convalescent phases of COVID-19. The prospective study material was composed of cDNA or gDNA derived from T cells, B-cell-depleted T cells, or PBMCs. Subjects who had been exposed to COVID-19, were actively infected with it, or had recovered from it provided the deeply sampled blood TCRbeta repertoires that made up the dataset. The repertoires were released in a freely available public database meant as a resource for research on the immune response to SARS-CoV-2. The samples were drawn from two sources: the first 160 participants of the ongoing ImmuneRACE study, and approximately 1,300 subjects contributed by 6 global collaborators. Sample metadata almost always included a de-identified subject ID, COVID-19 status, age in years and sex. HLA class I and class II types, where available, came from metadata supplied by the sample provider rather than from assay-based typing.

The CDR3 runs 13 residues from the cysteine to the phenylalanine. The retained sequence is limited to the CDR3, 39 bases, with the frame set at the first base. CDR1 and CDR2 are drawn from the germline V gene: MDHEN, SYDVKM. Germline trimming amounts to 4 bases on V and 5 bases on J, with 1 as the count of junction bases outside the gene matches. TCRbeta CDR3 regions were amplified from genomic DNA by means of the immunoSEQ Assay, a bias-controlled multiplex PCR. Per the authors' processing: Nucleated cell counts per sample were estimated from amplification of reference gene primers within the assay. To quantify the absolute abundance of each unique TCRbeta CDR3 rearrangement, sequence reads were collapsed and filtered. Productive Simpson clonality was computed per sample as the square root of Simpson's diversity index over productive rearrangements. TCRdb limited this immuneACCESS table to in-frame rearrangements with V and J called. A share of clones is missing; checked studies link under half to unresolved V genes, and the rest is unexplained. D and trimming were read from the DNA, whereas the V and J calls and clone size are those reported in that table. A total of 30,000 to 40,000 clones appear in this sample, about four fifths of them only once. About two fifths of the sample belongs to the ten largest clones.

Concerning this clone itself: Its antigen has not been determined. No base qualities exist here, and no much larger clone lies one base off it.

Whole blood was collected in K2EDTA tubes by collaborating institutions according to the institutions' own protocols. For TCRbeta analysis, collaborators shipped samples as frozen whole blood, isolated PBMCs, or DNA extracted from either of those sample types. Study-level results and caveats: How much clinical and demographic metadata was included differed by source and by participant, and the metadata was provided uncurated.

This receptor chain uses TRBV28 and TRBJ1-4; 7 of the junction bases match TRBD1. The sequence derives from an elderly man with active or convalescent COVID-19. The sequencing sample was made of peripheral blood. The bases read TGTGCCAGCAGTTCGGGACAGAATGAAAAACTGTTTTTT. Its amino acids are CASSSGQNEKLFF.